This T cell receptor beta chain was recovered during a study of human T cells and chemical hapten exposure (dated by TCRdb to about 2021). Broadly, across the study: For sensitization, 2% DPC in acetone was applied to a 2 cm by 2 cm area of upper inner arm skin. Throughout the study period of around 25 weeks, patients also received therapeutic DPC doses to the scalp every week. Patch testing was performed on the upper back with Finn chambers containing 0.01% DPC, and the patch tests were scored after 6 days according to International Contact Dermatitis Research Group standards. The patient cohort, mostly female, included alopecia areata with under or over 50% scalp involvement, alopecia totalis and alopecia universalis. Libraries were pooled for sequencing, and per-sample TCR yields varied mainly because of small differences in library volumes within the pool. The study tracked peripheral blood TCR repertoire changes in vivo during primary and secondary sensitization to the hapten diphenylcyclopropenone (DPC) in alopecia patients. Blood samples were taken from patients before sensitization (week 0) and at 2, 6 and about 24 weeks after DPC sensitization. Blood for TCR sequencing was provided by twenty-nine alopecia patients at one to four time points (pre-sensitization, 2, 6 and 24 weeks).

This clonotype was counted between two and nine times. Its antigen target is currently unknown. There are no base qualities to consult, and no much larger clone falls within one base. Libraries were made using RACE. The instrument given in TCRdb is NextSeq 500. During library preparation, unique molecular identifiers were attached to individual cDNA molecules so that TCRs could be counted in a quantitative, reproducible way. Both TCR alpha and TCR beta chains were sequenced from each blood RNA sample. In the paper's pipeline: Samples had a median of approximately 96,000 TCRs, with a range from roughly 23,224 to 750,000. V, J and CDR3 annotation of the TCR reads was carried out using the Decombinator software suite. For PS versus PT1 abundance plots, all samples were subsampled to the same number of TCRs (28,000). Expanded TCRs were defined as absent before sensitization and observed at least eight times at the 2-week time point. TCRdb handled the public reads itself, with Q25 trimming in fastp and clone calling in MiXCR, and kept productive beta chains. When rows share a CDR3 protein, they turn into one entry using the most common DNA and genes. None of the V and J calls come from the authors' own analysis; TCRdb made them. A total of 130,000 or so distinct CDR3 sequences appear in this sample, 11% of them only once. The ten largest account for approximately 2.5% of the sample.

V is cut by 0 bases and J by 3 bases, and the space between the germline ends is 8 bases. Measured from the cysteine to the phenylalanine, the CDR3 is 14 residues long. Just the 42-base CDR3 DNA is kept, in frame starting at base 1. According to the germline V gene (reference sequence), CDR1 reads MNHNY and CDR2 reads SVGAGI. Results and caveats for the whole study, not just this receptor: Patch test score was positively correlated with the number of PT1 expanded TCRs, with significance at thresholds 8, 16 and 32 but not at 4. Expanded TCRs formed significantly more large CDR3 similarity clusters than pre-sensitization or healthy control sets, consistent with antigen-driven responses. Repeated subsampling changed both the strength of the expansion versus patch-test correlation and the threshold at which the correlation became significant. Because all patients had alopecia, a presumed autoimmune disease, the immune response of the patients might differ from that of healthy individuals. DPC sensitization did not change the number of TCRs with a frequency above 1 in 1000, and there was no evidence of changes in global repertoire structure.

Per the publication, the time point label means: patch test 3, about 24 weeks after DPC sensitization. Explained via the paper, the treatment or condition label denotes: therapeutic diphenylcyclopropenone sensitization with weekly scalp DPC. At each patch-test visit, blood was drawn before the patch test was applied. Eligible patients were aged 18 to 70, diagnosed with alopecia, deemed suitable for DPC therapy, and excluded if pregnant. Unfractionated whole blood was collected in Tempus Blood RNA tubes, and total RNA was extracted from that blood. The source is a woman aged 50 to 60 with alopecia areata. Some clones in this sample may be carry-over from other donors' samples. This receptor chain uses TRBV6-6 and TRBJ1-1; confidence is insufficient to name the D gene. Specimen: whole blood, collected in connection with sensitization to the hapten diphenylcyclopropenone (DPC). The sequence in DNA is TGTGCCAGCAGTTACTCGCGGGGTGACACTGAAGCTTTCTTT. It specifies CASSYSRGDTEAFF.